This entry concerns a single T cell receptor beta chain. No antigen is known for it. The assay was immunoSEQ multiplex PCR, and TCRdb's table has in-frame clones only and misses some. There are more than 300,000 clones in the sample; roughly 85% occur only once, and 0.83% lies in the top ten. These data originate in a study of cytomegalovirus exposure and HLA in healthy donors. Whole-study findings and limits: Altogether, around 160 TCR beta chains were recorded as cytomegalovirus-associated.

Trimming removed 10 bases at V and 2 bases at J, with 18 bases between. Looked up from germline, CDR1 is MNHNY and CDR2 is SVGAGI (reference sequence). The CDR3 runs to 14 residues. Donors were drawn from the roughly 110-subject validation cohort, separate from the roughly 610-subject first cohort. This receptor was taken from a young woman in good health and CMV-seronegative. The sequenced sample consisted of PBMCs. The chain uses TRBV6-6 and TRBJ2-7, with TRBD1 as a possible D gene (6 bases). DNA of the CDR3: TGTGCCACCGGCCGGCCAGGGGAAACCTACGAGCAGTACTTC. Translated: CATGRPGETYEQYF.